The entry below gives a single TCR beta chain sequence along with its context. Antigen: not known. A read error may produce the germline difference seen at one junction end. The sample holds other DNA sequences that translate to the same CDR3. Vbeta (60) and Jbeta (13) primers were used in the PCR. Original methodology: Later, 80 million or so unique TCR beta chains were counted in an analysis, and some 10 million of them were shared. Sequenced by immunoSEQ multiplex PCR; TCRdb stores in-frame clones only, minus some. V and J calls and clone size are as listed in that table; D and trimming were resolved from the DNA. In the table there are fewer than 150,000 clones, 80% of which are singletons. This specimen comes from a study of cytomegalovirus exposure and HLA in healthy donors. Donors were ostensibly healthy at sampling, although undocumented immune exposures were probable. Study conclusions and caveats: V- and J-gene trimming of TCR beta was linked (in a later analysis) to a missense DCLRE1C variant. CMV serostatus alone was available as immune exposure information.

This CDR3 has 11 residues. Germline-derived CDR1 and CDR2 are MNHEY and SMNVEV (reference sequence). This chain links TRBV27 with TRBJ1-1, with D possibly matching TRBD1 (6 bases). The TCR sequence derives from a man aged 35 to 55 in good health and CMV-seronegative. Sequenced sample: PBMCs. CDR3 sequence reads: CAASSGAEAFF. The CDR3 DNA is TGTGCCGCATCCTCAGGGGCTGAGGCTTTCTTT.